This T cell receptor delta chain was captured by sequencing in a study of gammadelta T cells in human blood (dated by TCRdb to the early 2020s). Libraries came from RT-PCR. Sequencing instrument: Illumina MiSeq. TCRdb reran clone calling on the public reads with CATT; rows sharing one DNA sequence were then combined. This sample holds about 1,900 delta-chain clones; approximately 2.8% were observed only once. The ten largest clonotypes hold approximately 20% of the sample. This clone was seen only a few times. Its antigen specificity is not known. A much larger clone lies a single base off, so this may be a read error. Additional DNA sequences in this sample encode the identical CDR3. The germline V gene sets CDR1 to GEAIGNYY and CDR2 to EKD. Counted from cysteine to phenylalanine, this CDR3 has 16 amino acids. Of all the DNA, just the CDR3 is kept, 48 bases in frame from base 1. The investigation overall reported the following: According to the study, polyclonal expansion of innate gamma-delta T cells immediately after birth appeared to be driven by microbial exposure.

The sequenced sample consisted of Vgamma9Vdelta2 gamma-delta T cells from fetal blood. The chain was built from TRDV2 and TRDJ1, and TRDD3 matches 13 of the central bases. This sequence originates from a human fetus. The DNA is as follows: TGTGCCTGTGACGTACTGGGGGATACGTACACCGACAAACTCATCTTT. Its amino acids are CACDVLGDTYTDKLIF.